This T cell receptor (beta chain) was obtained from a study of PD-L1 blockade in urothelial cancer. The time point denotes: peripheral blood 6 weeks after treatment start. Using immunoSEQ multiplex PCR, the repertoire was profiled, and TCRdb retains in-frame clones only, with some absent. The data hold tens of thousands of clones, with around nine tenths observed a single time. This CDR3 region has 15 residues. Trimming cost V 1 base and J 2 bases; bases outside gene matches: 0. The germline V gene has CDR1 SGDLS and CDR2 YYNGEE. The sequence was obtained from a man between 60 and 70 years old with urothelial cancer. The source was PBMCs, collected around atezolizumab (anti-PD-L1) treatment. The chain joins TRBV9 to TRBJ2-7; 13 bases are shared with TRBD2. The CDR3 loop is CASSVTSGRAYEQYF. CDR3 coding DNA: TGTGCCAGCAGCGTAACTAGCGGGAGGGCCTACGAGCAGTACTTC. Full variable domain (missing parts from reference TRBV9 and TRBJ2-7): DSGVTQTPKHLITATGQRVTLRCSPRSGDLSVYWYQQSLDQGLQFLIQYYNGEERAKGNILERFSAQQFPDLHSELNLSSLELGDSALYFCASSVTSGRAYEQYFGPGTRLTVT.